One sample yielded the 16 T cell receptor beta chains listed below, sequenced in a study of a mutant IDH1 vaccine in newly diagnosed glioma. The time point was: week 47, end of study. In every dose of vaccine, 300 ug of mutant IDH1 20-mer peptide was given alongside topical imiquimod. Profiled with immunoSEQ multiplex PCR; TCRdb holds only in-frame clones, not every one. Among under 30,000 clones listed, roughly 80% were seen once. No antigen is known for these receptors. The input for sequencing was PBMCs, taken from a glioma patient whose treatment included an IDH1 peptide vaccine. These receptors all stem from a man aged 35-49 years with glioma.

The chain links TRBV27 to TRBJ1-5; 8 bases agree with TRBD1. This CDR3 spans 17 amino acids. Germline V lookup: CDR1 MNHEY, CDR2 SMNVEV (reference sequence). J lost 0 bases, V lost 3 bases, and 7 bases had no gene match. The CDR3 DNA reads as TGTGCCAGCAGTTTCCGGGGGCAGGGGGCTAGCAATCAGCCCCAGCATTTT. It translates to CASSFRGQGASNQPQHF.

The rearrangement uses TRBV5-1 and TRBJ1-2; possible D gene TRBD1, 6 bases. The CDR3 is 13 amino acids. The V gene lost 1 base and the J gene lost 6 bases, with 10 bases spanning the gap. The germline V gene has CDR1 SGHRS and CDR2 YFSETQ. The CDR3 DNA follows: TGCGCCAGCAGCTTGACCCGGACAGATGGCTACACCTTC. Translated, it gives CASSLTRTDGYTF.

J is TRBJ1-6 and V is TRBV5-1; D is unclear. The V end was cut by 2 bases, the J end by 6 bases, with 15 bases between. This CDR3 comprises 16 residues. The germline CDR1 and CDR2 sequences are SGHRS and YFSETQ. CDR3 nucleotides: TGCGCCAGCAGCTTCGGAGAGGGCAGGTTTAATTCACCCCTCCACTTT. It codes for CASSFGEGRFNSPLHF.

The chain couples TRBV19 to TRBJ1-1; a possible D gene is TRBD1 (6 bases). The V and J ends lost 5 bases and 4 bases respectively, with 11 bases between them. The CDR3 is 13 amino acids. Per the germline V gene, CDR1 is LNHDA and CDR2 is SQIVND (reference sequence). CDR3 DNA: TGTGCCAGTAGTCCACGACAGGCCACTGAAGCTTTCTTT. Protein sequence: CASSPRQATEAFF.

The chain combines TRBV18 with TRBJ2-2, with 14 bases matching TRBD2. This CDR3 spans 15 amino acids. Germline CDR1 reads KGHSH; CDR2 reads LQKENI. Trimming at V came to 6 bases and at J to 7 bases, leaving 4 bases not matched to a gene. CDR3 nucleotide sequence: TGTGCCAGCTCTCCGGGACTAGCGGGAGACGGGGAGCTGTTTTTT. This codes for CASSPGLAGDGELFF. Using reference TRBV18 and TRBJ2-2 for the parts outside the CDR3, the full variable domain is NAGVMQNPRHLVRRRGQEARLRCSPMKGHSHVYWYRQLPEEGLKFMVYLQKENIIDESGMPKERFSAEFPKEGPSILRIQQVVRGDSAAYFCASSPGLAGDGELFFGEGSRLTVL.

The J gene is TRBJ2-6, the V gene TRBV7-8, with D possibly being TRBD2 (6 bases). Germline V CDR1 and CDR2: SGHVS, FQNEAQ. V shed 6 bases and J shed 1 base, with 10 bases lying between them. The CDR3 totals 15 residues. CDR3 protein: CASSRLGSGANVLTF. The CDR3 DNA reads as TGTGCCAGCAGTCGACTAGGGTCTGGGGCCAACGTCCTGACTTTC.

This chain uses TRBV5-4 with TRBJ2-7, with TRBD1 matching over 8 bases. The trim removed 3 bases at V and 0 bases at J, leaving 5 bases unmatched. The CDR3 sequence is 15 residues long. Germline lookup yields CDR1 SGHNT and CDR2 YYREEE (reference sequence). CDR3 protein: CASSSDRAISYEQYF. The CDR3 DNA sequence: TGTGCCAGCAGCTCGGACAGGGCAATCTCCTACGAGCAGTACTTC.

V usage is TRBV5-1 and J usage is TRBJ1-1; the D is unclear. Trimming shortened V by 7 bases and J by 1 base, and 5 bases separated the two germline ends. Germline V gene sequence: CDR1 SGHRS, CDR2 YFSETQ. This CDR3 contains 11 residues. The CDR3 coding sequence is TGCGCCAGCTTGGGGAACACTGAAGCTTTCTTT. Amino acid sequence: CASLGNTEAFF.

V gene TRBV18 combines with J gene TRBJ2-3; D is possibly TRBD1 (6 bases). This CDR3 is built from 16 residues. The germline CDR1 and CDR2 sequences are KGHSH and LQKENI. V was clipped by 0 bases and J by 7 bases, with 17 bases between them. CDR3 loop: CASSPPRGTRGYTQYF. CDR3 nucleotide sequence: TGTGCCAGCTCACCACCGAGGGGGACGAGGGGCTATACGCAGTATTTT. Looking up the rest from reference TRBV18 and TRBJ2-3 gives the full variable domain: NAGVMQNPRHLVRRRGQEARLRCSPMKGHSHVYWYRQLPEEGLKFMVYLQKENIIDESGMPKERFSAEFPKEGPSILRIQQVVRGDSAAYFCASSPPRGTRGYTQYFGPGTRLTVL.

The chain uses TRBV5-1 and TRBJ2-7, with TRBD1 matching over 8 bases. This CDR3 comprises 15 residues. CDR1 and CDR2 (germline): SGHRS, YFSETQ. Losses at the gene ends were 0 bases for V and 2 bases for J; bases not matched to a gene: 4. The CDR3 DNA reads as TGCGCCAGCAGCTTGGCTGACAGGGGCCCCTACGAGCAGTACTTC. Translating gives CASSLADRGPYEQYF.

V and J are TRBV10-3 and TRBJ1-5; TRBD1 matches 9 bases. CDR1 is ENHRY and CDR2 is SYGVKD in the germline V gene. This CDR3 comprises 15 residues. V dropped 5 bases and J dropped 6; count of bases not matched to a gene: 8. This CDR3 reads CAISPVGTGSQPQHF. DNA of the CDR3: TGTGCCATCAGTCCAGTCGGGACAGGGAGTCAGCCCCAGCATTTT.

The chain joins TRBV5-5 to TRBJ2-7, with TRBD1 identical over 7 bases. The CDR3 is made up of 15 amino acids. The germline CDR1 and CDR2 sequences are SGHKS and YYEKEE (reference sequence). V was clipped by 2 bases and J by 2 bases; unmatched bases: 7. The CDR3 protein is CASSFRGTATYEQYF. CDR3 coding DNA: TGTGCCAGCAGCTTTAGGGGGACAGCGACCTACGAGCAGTACTTC. Variable domain in full (rest from reference TRBV5-5 and TRBJ2-7): DAGVTQSPTHLIKTRGQQVTLRCSPISGHKSVSWYQQVLGQGPQFIFQYYEKEERGRGNFPDRFSARQFPNYSSELNVNALLLGDSALYLCASSFRGTATYEQYFGPGTRLTVT.

The chain joins TRBV29-1 to TRBJ2-1; perhaps TRBD2 as D (6 bases). V lost 0 bases, J lost 1 base, and 13 bases lay in between. Germline assignment: CDR1 SQVTM and CDR2 ANQGSEA. The CDR3 length is 16 residues. Here the CDR3 reads CSVEDPTSWSYNEQFF. The CDR3 DNA sequence: TGCAGCGTTGAAGATCCAACTAGCTGGTCCTACAATGAGCAGTTCTTC.

This rearrangement joins TRBV25-1 to TRBJ1-2; D is ambiguous. Looked up from germline, CDR1 is MGHDK and CDR2 is SYGVNS. The V end was cut by 3 bases, the J end by 4 bases, with 15 bases between. The CDR3 sequence is 15 residues long. CDR3 in amino acids: CASSEGRSTSYGYTF. CDR3 sequence (DNA): TGTGCCAGCAGTGAGGGTCGCTCGACATCCTATGGCTACACCTTC.

This clone was seen only once. The rearrangement links TRBV2 to TRBJ2-3, with D unclear. This CDR3 has 11 residues. Trimming shortened V by 8 bases and J by 6 bases, and 9 bases separated the two germline ends. The V gene's germline CDR1 is SNHLY and CDR2 FYNNEI. The CDR3 reads CASSRVDTQYF. DNA of the CDR3: TGTGCCAGCTCCCGGGTTGATACGCAGTATTTT.

This clone came up once. The chain combines TRBV4-1 with TRBJ1-5; 7 positions match TRBD1. The CDR3 consists of 15 residues. J lost 1 base, V lost 3 bases, and 3 bases had no gene match. Germline CDR1 MGHRA, CDR2 YSYEKL. CDR3 amino acids: CASSQGTVSNQPQHF. DNA of the CDR3: TGCGCCAGCAGCCAGGGGACAGTAAGCAATCAGCCCCAGCATTTT.